This is a list of T cell receptor beta chains from one sample in a study of shared clonotypes between healthy human individuals. Here immunoSEQ multiplex PCR was the method, and the copy in TCRdb shows in-frame clones only, minus some. The table shows about 460,000 clones, with around 77% occurring only once. Material: PBMCs. The source of these receptors is a woman between 40 and 50 years old in good health. Some clones in this sample may be carry-over from other donors' samples. The CDR3 runs from the conserved cysteine through the conserved F or W. A D gene is named only where the DNA matches it firmly. Clone size is shown for a subset of rows, as once, few, many or a class of expanded clone.

J	D	V	size	DNA	CDR3
TRBJ2-5	.	TRBV5-4	.	TGTGCCAGCAGCTTGGACATGCTCCGGGAGACCCAGTACTTC	CASSLDMLRETQYF
TRBJ2-7	.	TRBV7-9	.	TGTGCCAGCAGCCCCTTGGAGGGCCGGTACGAGCAGTACTTC	CASSPLEGRYEQYF
TRBJ2-7	.	TRBV20-1	.	TGCAGTCCCACGAGGAGGGAGCAGTACTTC	CSPTRREQYF
TRBJ2-3	TRBD1	TRBV4-2	few	TGTGCCAGCAGCCAAGCTCTGACAGGGGCCCACACAGATACGCAGTATTTT	CASSQALTGAHTDTQYF
TRBJ2-3	.	TRBV7-2	.	TGTGCCAGCAGCGCAAGCACAGATGCGCAGTATTTT	CASSASTDAQYF
TRBJ1-1	.	TRBV29-1	few	TGCAGCGCCGGACCGGCAACGAACACTGAAGCTTTCTTT	CSAGPATNTEAFF
TRBJ2-7	.	TRBV28	few	TGTGCCAGCTCTGGTCTCTACGAGCAGTACTTC	CASSGLYEQYF
TRBJ2-2	.	TRBV30	.	TGTGCCTGGAGTAGGGGAGCTGCGAACACCGGGGAGCTGTTTTTT	CAWSRGAANTGELFF
TRBJ2-3	TRBD1	TRBV5-1	.	TGCGCCAGCATGGACAGGGGGCAAGATACGCAGTATTTT	CASMDRGQDTQYF
TRBJ2-7	TRBD2	TRBV7-2	.	TGTGCCAGCAGCTTAGGGCCCCTAGCGGAGTCCCTAGGGGAGCAGTACTTC	CASSLGPLAESLGEQYF
TRBJ2-5	.	TRBV7-9	.	TGTGCCTTAACGGGTGTGGAGACCCAGTACTTC	CALTGVETQYF
TRBJ1-1	TRBD1	TRBV27	once	TGTGCCAGCAGTTCAGACAGGGGGCGCGGGGGCACTGAAGCTTTCTTT	CASSSDRGRGGTEAFF
TRBJ2-5	.	TRBV9	.	TGTGCCAGCAGCTCCTCCGATCTCGGGGGTGAGACCCAGTACTTC	CASSSSDLGGETQYF
TRBJ2-1	.	TRBV7-6	.	TGTGCCAGCAGGCAACCCGGGGGAGCCGATGAGCAGTTCTTC	CASRQPGGADEQFF
TRBJ2-1	.	TRBV28	.	TGTGCCAGCAGTTTGGAGCCTACCAACAATGAGCAGTTCTTC	CASSLEPTNNEQFF
TRBJ1-1	TRBD1	TRBV6-4	medium-sized	TGTGCCAGCAGTGAGGGACAGGAGAACACTGAAGCTTTCTTT	CASSEGQENTEAFF
TRBJ2-5	TRBD1	TRBV7-9	.	TGTGCCAGCAGCTTACGACAGGGTTTATCGCGGGAGACCCAGTACTTC	CASSLRQGLSRETQYF
TRBJ2-7	TRBD1	TRBV4-1	.	TGCGCCAGCAGCCAATGGACAAGCAGCAGGACAGGGGGTTACGAGCAGTACTTC	CASSQWTSSRTGGYEQYF
TRBJ1-1	.	TRBV5-1	once	TGCGCCAGCAGCTTTACAGCGAACACTGAAGCTTTCTTT	CASSFTANTEAFF
TRBJ1-1	.	TRBV5-4	.	TGTGCCAGCAGCTTGATAGGGCGGATGAACACTGAAGCTTTCTTT	CASSLIGRMNTEAFF
TRBJ2-2	TRBD1	TRBV7-9	.	TGTGCCAGCAGCCGGCTGGGACAGGGGGTCACCGGGGAGCTGTTTTTT	CASSRLGQGVTGELFF
TRBJ2-3	.	TRBV5-1	.	TGCGCCAGCAGCTCGGGATACGGGGATAGCACAGATACGCAGTATTTT	CASSSGYGDSTDTQYF
TRBJ1-2	TRBD1	TRBV5-5	once	TGTGCCAGCAGTCTCACAGGGGAACATGGCTACACCTTC	CASSLTGEHGYTF
TRBJ1-1	.	TRBV10-1	.	TGCGCCAGCAGTGAGGGGCATGGTGAAGCTTTCTTT	CASSEGHGEAFF
TRBJ1-1	.	TRBV25-1	.	TGTGCCAGCAGTGGGCAGGGGTTGAACACTGAAGCTTTCTTT	CASSGQGLNTEAFF
TRBJ1-1	TRBD1	TRBV5-1	few	TGCGCCAGCAGGGAACAGGGGGCGACTGAAGCTTTCTTT	CASREQGATEAFF
TRBJ2-1	.	TRBV28	.	TGTGCCAGCAGCGTAGAGTTCCCCTACAATGAGCAGTTCTTC	CASSVEFPYNEQFF
TRBJ2-7	.	TRBV5-4	.	TGTGCCAGCAGCTTAATCAAAGACGAGCAGTACTTC	CASSLIKDEQYF
TRBJ2-7	TRBD1	TRBV28	.	TGTGCCAGCACCGAGTATAGGACAGGGGTCGACGAGCAGTACTTC	CASTEYRTGVDEQYF
TRBJ2-1	.	TRBV2	.	TGTGCCAGCACCAAAGGGGGCTACAATGAGCAGTTCTTC	CASTKGGYNEQFF
TRBJ2-5	TRBD2	TRBV4-1	.	TGCGCCGGCAGCCAACCTAGCGGGAGAAGAGAGACCCAGTACTTC	CAGSQPSGRRETQYF
TRBJ1-2	TRBD1	TRBV6-5	.	TGTGCCAGCAGTTACCGGGACAGGGTAACTGGCTACACCTTC	CASSYRDRVTGYTF